This T cell receptor (beta chain) derives from a study of blood T cell repertoires in COVID-19. CDR1 is SGHTA, CDR2 FQGNSA, per germline. The CDR3 loop spans 14 amino acids. Trimming at V came to 1 base and at J to 3 bases, leaving 1 base not matched to a gene. Some clones are missing from TCRdb's copy, which holds only in-frame ones; the method was immunoSEQ multiplex PCR. The table shows tens of thousands of clones, with 80% occurring only once. This clonotype was sampled from a woman older than 75 with acute or convalescent COVID-19. The gene calls are TRBV7-2 and TRBJ1-1; 8 positions agree with TRBD1. Sequencing was done on a sample of peripheral blood. The CDR3 loop reads CASSLVTGDTEAFF. For the CDR3, the DNA is TGTGCCAGCAGCTTAGTGACAGGGGACACTGAAGCTTTCTTT. The variable domain in full, with the rest retrieved from reference TRBV7-2 and TRBJ1-1, is GAGVSQSPSNKVTEKGKDVELRCDPISGHTALYWYRQSLGQGLEFLIYFQGNSAPDKSGLPSDRFSAERTGGSVSTLTIQRTQQEDSAVYLCASSLVTGDTEAFFGQGTRLTVV.